This TCR beta chain was recovered during a study of blood T cell repertoires in COVID-19. Study in general: Some COVID-19 samples were acute and others convalescent; all came from the United States, Italy and Spain. In each case, the material was cDNA or gDNA derived from T cells, B-cell-depleted T cells, or PBMCs.

In the original analysis: Estimates of nucleated cell counts were drawn from the amplification of reference gene primers. TCRdb keeps only in-frame clones here, not all; method: immunoSEQ multiplex PCR. For V, J and clone size, that table is used; D and trimming come from the DNA. The sample has tens of thousands of clones; 85% are singletons. Germline CDR1 and CDR2: LGHDT and YNNKEL (reference sequence). This CDR3 is 15 amino acids long. The V and J ends lost 5 bases and 4 bases, in that order; junction bases with no gene match: 8. Input material: peripheral blood. The chain couples TRBV3-1 (or the pseudogene TRBV3-2) to TRBJ1-5, with 7 bases fitting TRBD1. This clonotype was sampled from a woman between 55 and 75 years old with acute or convalescent COVID-19. The CDR3 protein is CASSARTGGNQPQHF. Written as DNA, the CDR3 is TGTGCCAGCAGCGCCCGGACAGGCGGAAATCAGCCCCAGCATTTT.